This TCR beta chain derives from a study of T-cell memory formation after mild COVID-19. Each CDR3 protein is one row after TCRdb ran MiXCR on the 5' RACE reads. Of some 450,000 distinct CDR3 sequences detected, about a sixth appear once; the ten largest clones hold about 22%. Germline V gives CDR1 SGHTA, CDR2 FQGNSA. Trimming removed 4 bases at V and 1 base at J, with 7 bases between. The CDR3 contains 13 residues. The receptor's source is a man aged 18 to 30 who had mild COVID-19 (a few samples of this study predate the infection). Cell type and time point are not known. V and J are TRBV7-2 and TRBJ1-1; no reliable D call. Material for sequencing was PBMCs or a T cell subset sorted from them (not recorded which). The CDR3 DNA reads TGTGCCAGCAGCTACGCTCAGAACACTGAAGCTTTCTTT. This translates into CASSYAQNTEAFF.